This TCR beta chain originates from a study of T cell responses to AZD1222 COVID-19 vaccine. As regards this clone: What it binds is not known.

Repertoires were generated with immunoSEQ multiplex PCR, while TCRdb's copy carries only in-frame clones and drops some. Of about 180,000 clones listed, 80% to 90% are singletons. The CDR3 sequence is 14 residues long. CDR1 and CDR2 from the germline V gene are SNHLY and FYNNEI. Trimming left V 3 bases short and J 3 bases short, with 12 bases between. Study results and limitations: Regions 160-218 and 743-854 dominated among vaccine-associated CD4 TCRs spanning spike.

This chain links TRBV2 with TRBJ2-7; D uncertain. The clonotype comes from an adult who received the MenACWY meningococcal vaccine as a control. The sample here was peripheral blood, taken 28 days after the second dose of the MenACWY control vaccine. DNA for the CDR3: TGTGCCAGCAGTGAGCGGTTAACAGACTACGAGCAGTACTTC. This codes for CASSERLTDYEQYF.